This TCR beta chain came from a study of T cell repertoires in cytomegalovirus infection. Broader study findings: The ex vivo response was dominated by HLA-C-restricted CMV-specific TCR beta clonotypes.

V was cut by 2 bases and J by 4 bases, with 8 bases left in between. Germline CDR1 and CDR2: SGHDT and YYEEEE. CDR3 size: 13 residues. In TCRdb, the reads were re-called with MiXCR into one record per CDR3 protein. The table lists some 180,000 distinct CDR3 sequences, about 15% of them singletons. As for this clonotype: Its antigen is currently unknown.

The specimen sequenced was CD8+ T cells from PBMCs. The V and J genes are TRBV5-6 and TRBJ2-3; D ambiguous. The origin of this receptor is a human donor in good health (CMV status not recorded). Some clones in this sample may be carry-over from other donors' samples. CDR3 nucleotides: TGTGCCAGCAGCTTCGGCGGACCAGATACGCAGTATTTT. Translated, it gives CASSFGGPDTQYF.